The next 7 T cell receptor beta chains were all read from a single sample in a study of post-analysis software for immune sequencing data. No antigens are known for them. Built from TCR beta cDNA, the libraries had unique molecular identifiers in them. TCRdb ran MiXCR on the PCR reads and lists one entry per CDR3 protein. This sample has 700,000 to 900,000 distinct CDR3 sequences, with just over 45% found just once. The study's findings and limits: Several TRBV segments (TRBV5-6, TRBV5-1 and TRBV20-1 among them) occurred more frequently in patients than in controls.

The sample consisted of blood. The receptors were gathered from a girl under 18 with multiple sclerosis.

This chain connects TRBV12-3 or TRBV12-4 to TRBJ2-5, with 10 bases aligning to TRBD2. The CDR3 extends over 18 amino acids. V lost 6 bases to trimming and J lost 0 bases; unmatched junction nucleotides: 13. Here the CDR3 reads CASSTSSSGLANQETQYF. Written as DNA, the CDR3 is TGTGCCAGCAGCACCAGTTCGTCGGGACTAGCGAACCAAGAGACCCAGTACTTC.

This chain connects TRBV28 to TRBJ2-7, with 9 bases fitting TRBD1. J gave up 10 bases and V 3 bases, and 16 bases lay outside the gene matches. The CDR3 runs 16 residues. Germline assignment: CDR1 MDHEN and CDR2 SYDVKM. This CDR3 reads CASSFRTGVLKRTQYF. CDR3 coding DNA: TGTGCCAGCAGTTTTCGGACAGGGGTGCTCAAGAGAACCCAGTACTTC.

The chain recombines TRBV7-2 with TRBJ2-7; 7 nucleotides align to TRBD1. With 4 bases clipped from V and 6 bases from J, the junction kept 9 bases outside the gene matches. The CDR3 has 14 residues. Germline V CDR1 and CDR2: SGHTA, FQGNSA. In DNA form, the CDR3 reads TGTGCCAGCAGCTCGGCGACAGGGTGTGTCGAGCAGTACTTC. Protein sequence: CASSSATGCVEQYF.

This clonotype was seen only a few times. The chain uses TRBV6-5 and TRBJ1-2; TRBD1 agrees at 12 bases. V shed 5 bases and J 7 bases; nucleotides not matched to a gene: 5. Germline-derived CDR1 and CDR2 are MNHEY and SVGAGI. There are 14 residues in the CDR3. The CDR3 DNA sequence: TGTGCCAGCAGTCGGGACAGGGGGCTAGGTGGCTACACCTTC. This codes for CASSRDRGLGGYTF.

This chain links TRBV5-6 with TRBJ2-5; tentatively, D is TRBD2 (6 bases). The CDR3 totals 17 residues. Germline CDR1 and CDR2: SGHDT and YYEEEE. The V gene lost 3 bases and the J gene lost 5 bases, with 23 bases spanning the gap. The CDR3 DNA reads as TGTGCCAGCAGCTGGGTTGGTGGACTAAACCCGCAGGAGACCCAGTACTTC. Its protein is CASSWVGGLNPQETQYF.

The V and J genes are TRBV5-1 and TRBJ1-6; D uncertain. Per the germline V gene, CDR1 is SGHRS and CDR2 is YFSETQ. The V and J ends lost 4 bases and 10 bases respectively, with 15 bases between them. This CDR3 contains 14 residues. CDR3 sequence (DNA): TGCGCCAGCAGCAAAACCGGGCCCAGATCACCCCTCCACTTT. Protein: CASSKTGPRSPLHF.

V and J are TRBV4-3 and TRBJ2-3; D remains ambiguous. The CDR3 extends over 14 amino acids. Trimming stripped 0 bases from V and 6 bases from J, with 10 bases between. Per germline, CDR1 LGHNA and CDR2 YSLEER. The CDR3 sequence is CASSQESRPDTQYF. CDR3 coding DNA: TGCGCCAGCAGCCAAGAATCCAGGCCGGATACGCAGTATTTT.